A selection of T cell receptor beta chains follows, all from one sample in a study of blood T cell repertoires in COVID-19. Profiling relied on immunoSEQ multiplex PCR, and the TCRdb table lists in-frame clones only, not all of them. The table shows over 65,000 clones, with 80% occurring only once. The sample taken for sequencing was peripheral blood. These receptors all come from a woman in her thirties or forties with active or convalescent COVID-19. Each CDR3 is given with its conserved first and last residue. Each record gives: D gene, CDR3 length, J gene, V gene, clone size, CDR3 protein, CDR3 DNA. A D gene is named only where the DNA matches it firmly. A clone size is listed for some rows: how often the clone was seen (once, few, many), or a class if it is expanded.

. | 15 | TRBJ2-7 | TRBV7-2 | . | CASSPHRGSSYEQYF | TGTGCCAGCAGCCCCCACCGGGGTAGCTCCTACGAGCAGTACTTC
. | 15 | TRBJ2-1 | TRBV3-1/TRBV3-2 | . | CASSQVTGSYNEQFF | TGTGCCAGCAGCCAAGTAACAGGGTCCTACAATGAGCAGTTCTTC
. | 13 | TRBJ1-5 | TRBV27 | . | CASTSDRYQPQHF | TGTGCCAGCACCTCGGACAGATATCAGCCCCAGCATTTT
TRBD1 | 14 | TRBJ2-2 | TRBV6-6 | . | CASSWDREAGELFF | TGTGCCAGCAGTTGGGACAGGGAGGCCGGGGAGCTGTTTTTT
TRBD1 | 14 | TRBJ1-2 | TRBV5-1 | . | CASSPGQGFDGYTF | TGCGCCAGCAGTCCGGGACAGGGATTCGATGGCTACACCTTC
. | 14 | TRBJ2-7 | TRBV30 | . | CAWSFTGLPYEQYF | TGTGCCTGGAGTTTCACGGGACTTCCCTACGAGCAGTACTTC
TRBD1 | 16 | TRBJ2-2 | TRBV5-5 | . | CASSPRDRGWAGELFF | TGTGCCAGCAGCCCCAGGGACAGGGGGTGGGCCGGGGAGCTGTTTTTT
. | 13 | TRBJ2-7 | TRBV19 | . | CASSEDRAYEQYF | TGTGCCAGTAGTGAGGACAGAGCCTACGAGCAGTACTTC
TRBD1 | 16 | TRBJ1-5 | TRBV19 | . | CASTHRGLDSNQPQHF | TGTGCCAGTACCCACAGGGGCCTGGATAGCAATCAGCCCCAGCATTTT
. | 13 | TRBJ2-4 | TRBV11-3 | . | CASSQGAKNIQYF | TGTGCCAGCAGTCAGGGAGCCAAAAACATTCAGTACTTC
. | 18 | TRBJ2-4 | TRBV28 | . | CASRRFPTAGLDKNIQYF | TGTGCCAGCAGACGCTTTCCTACCGCGGGGCTTGACAAAAACATTCAGTACTTC
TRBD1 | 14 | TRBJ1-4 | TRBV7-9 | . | CASSLHRGSEKLFF | TGTGCCAGCAGCTTACACAGGGGCTCGGAAAAACTGTTTTTT
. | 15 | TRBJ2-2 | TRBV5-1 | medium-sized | CASSLSQGNTGELFF | TGCGCCAGCAGCTTGTCCCAGGGGAACACCGGGGAGCTGTTTTTT
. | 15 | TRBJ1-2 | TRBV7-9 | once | CASSSKQGRGYGYTF | TGTGCCAGCAGCTCTAAACAGGGCCGGGGCTATGGCTACACCTTC
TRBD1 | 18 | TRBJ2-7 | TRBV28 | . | CASSSGLRDRGRGYEQYF | TGTGCCAGCAGTTCGGGGCTCCGGGACAGGGGGCGAGGCTACGAGCAGTACTTC
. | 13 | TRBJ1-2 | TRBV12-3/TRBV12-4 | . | CASRPHRTYGYTF | TGTGCCAGCAGGCCTCACAGGACCTATGGCTACACCTTC
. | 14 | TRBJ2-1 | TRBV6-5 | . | CASSYGTTRREQFF | TGTGCCAGCAGTTACGGTACGACTCGGCGTGAGCAGTTCTTC
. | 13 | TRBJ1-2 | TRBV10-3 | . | CAISESTDYGYTF | TGTGCCATCAGTGAGTCGACAGATTATGGCTACACCTTC
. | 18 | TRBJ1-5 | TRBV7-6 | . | CASSLPTLKGNSNQPQHF | TGTGCCAGCAGCCTCCCAACCCTAAAGGGGAATAGCAATCAGCCCCAGCATTTT
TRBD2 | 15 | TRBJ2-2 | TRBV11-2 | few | CASSLGTSNTGELFF | TGTGCCAGCAGCTTAGGGACTAGCAACACCGGGGAGCTGTTTTTT
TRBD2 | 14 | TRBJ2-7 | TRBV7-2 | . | CASSSPGLHYEQYF | TGTGCCAGCAGCTCCCCGGGACTACACTACGAGCAGTACTTC
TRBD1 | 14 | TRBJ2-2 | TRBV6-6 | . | CATSGTGHTGELFF | TGTGCCACCTCCGGGACAGGTCACACCGGGGAGCTGTTTTTT
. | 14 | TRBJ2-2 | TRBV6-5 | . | CASSRGINTGELFF | TGTGCCAGCAGTAGAGGAATCAACACCGGGGAGCTGTTTTTT
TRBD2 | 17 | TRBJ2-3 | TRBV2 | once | CASSGDPILASADTQYF | TGTGCCAGCAGTGGGGACCCCATACTAGCGTCAGCAGATACGCAGTATTTT
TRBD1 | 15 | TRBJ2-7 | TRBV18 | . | CASSPQMDRVYEQYF | TGTGCCAGCTCACCACAAATGGACAGGGTCTACGAGCAGTACTTC
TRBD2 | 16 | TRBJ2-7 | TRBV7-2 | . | CASSFLAGLGSLEQYF | TGTGCCAGCAGCTTCCTAGCGGGACTAGGATCCCTCGAGCAGTACTTC
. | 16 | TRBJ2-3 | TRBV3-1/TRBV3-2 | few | CASSQDSRSSTDTQYF | TGTGCCAGCAGCCAAGATTCGCGGTCCAGCACAGATACGCAGTATTTT
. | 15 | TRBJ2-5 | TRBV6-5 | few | CASSYSGGIQETQYF | TGTGCCAGCAGTTACTCGGGAGGAATACAAGAGACCCAGTACTTC
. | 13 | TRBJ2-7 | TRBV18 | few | CASSLAGTREQYF | TGTGCCAGCTCACTAGCCGGGACACGCGAGCAGTACTTC
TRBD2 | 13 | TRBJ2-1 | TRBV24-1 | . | CATSPGLVGEQFF | TGTGCCACCAGTCCAGGACTAGTGGGTGAGCAGTTCTTC
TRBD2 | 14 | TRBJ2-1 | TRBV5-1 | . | CASSGRTSPNEQFF | TGCGCCAGCAGCGGCCGGACTAGCCCCAATGAGCAGTTCTTC
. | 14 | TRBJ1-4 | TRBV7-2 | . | CASSPQGFPEKLFF | TGTGCCAGCAGCCCACAGGGTTTCCCCGAAAAACTGTTTTTT
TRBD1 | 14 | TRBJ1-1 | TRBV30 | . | CAWSRRDRNTEAFF | TGTGCCTGGAGTCGGCGGGACAGAAACACTGAAGCTTTCTTT
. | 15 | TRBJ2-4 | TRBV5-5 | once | CASSLSGVAKNIQYF | TGTGCCAGCAGCTTATCAGGGGTTGCCAAAAACATTCAGTACTTC
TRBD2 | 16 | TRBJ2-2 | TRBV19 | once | CASRGLAGGDTGELFF | TGTGCCAGTAGAGGACTAGCGGGAGGAGACACCGGGGAGCTGTTTTTT
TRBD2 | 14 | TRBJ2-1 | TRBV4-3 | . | CASSHSGRGSEQFF | TGCGCCAGCAGCCACAGCGGGAGAGGGAGTGAGCAGTTCTTC
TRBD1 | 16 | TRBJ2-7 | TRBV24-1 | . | CATSAPGQGGRDEQYF | TGTGCCACCAGTGCCCCGGGACAGGGAGGTAGGGACGAGCAGTACTTC
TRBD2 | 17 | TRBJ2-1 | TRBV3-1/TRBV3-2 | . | CASSQAQSSGAGHEQFF | TGTGCCAGCAGCCAAGCCCAATCGAGCGGGGCGGGACATGAGCAGTTCTTC
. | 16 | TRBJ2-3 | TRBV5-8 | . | CASSLGTGPSTDTQYF | TGTGCCAGCAGCTTGGGAACAGGGCCTAGCACAGATACGCAGTATTTT
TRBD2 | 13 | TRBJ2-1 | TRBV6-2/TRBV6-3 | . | CASSYQGLGEQFF | TGTGCCAGCAGTTACCAAGGACTAGGGGAGCAGTTCTTC
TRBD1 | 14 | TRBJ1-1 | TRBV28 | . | CASSPARQGTEAFF | TGTGCCAGCAGTCCGGCCCGACAGGGCACTGAAGCTTTCTTT
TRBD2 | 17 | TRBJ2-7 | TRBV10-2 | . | CASSESFGLAGRTEQYF | TGCGCCAGCAGTGAGTCGTTTGGACTAGCGGGACGTACCGAGCAGTACTTC
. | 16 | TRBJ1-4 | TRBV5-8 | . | CASSPRYRVSNEKLFF | TGTGCCAGCAGCCCGCGGTACAGGGTGTCCAATGAAAAACTGTTTTTT
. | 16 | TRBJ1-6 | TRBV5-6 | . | CASSLGNVRRVSPLHF | TGTGCCAGCAGCTTGGGGAATGTTCGACGGGTTTCACCCCTCCACTTT
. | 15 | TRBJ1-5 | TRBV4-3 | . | CASSQEGRANQPQHF | TGCGCCAGCAGCCAAGAGGGCAGGGCCAATCAGCCCCAGCATTTT
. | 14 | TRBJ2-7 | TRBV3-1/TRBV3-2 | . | CASSQSDLPYEQYF | TGTGCCAGCAGCCAAAGCGACCTTCCCTACGAGCAGTACTTC
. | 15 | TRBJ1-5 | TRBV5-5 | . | CASSLTSFSNQPQHF | TGTGCCAGCAGCCTGACATCTTTTAGCAATCAGCCCCAGCATTTT
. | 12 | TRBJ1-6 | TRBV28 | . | CASSFRNSPLHF | TGTGCCAGCAGTTTCAGAAATTCACCCCTCCACTTT
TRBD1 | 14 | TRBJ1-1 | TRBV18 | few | CASSPPDRRIVAFF | TGTGCCAGCTCACCACCGGACAGGAGGATCGTAGCTTTCTTT
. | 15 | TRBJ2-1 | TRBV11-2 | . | CASSLASISFYEQFF | TGTGCCAGCAGCTTAGCTAGCATCTCATTCTATGAGCAGTTCTTC
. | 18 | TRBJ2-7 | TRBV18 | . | CASSPFPRSGALSYEQYF | TGTGCCAGCTCACCATTCCCAAGATCAGGGGCCCTTTCCTACGAGCAGTACTTC
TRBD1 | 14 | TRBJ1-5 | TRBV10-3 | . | CATRTGASNQPQHF | TGTGCCACCCGGACAGGGGCGAGCAATCAGCCCCAGCATTTT
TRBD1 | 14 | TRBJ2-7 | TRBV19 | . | CASSPGQRSYEQYF | TGTGCCAGTAGTCCGGGACAGCGTTCGTACGAGCAGTACTTC
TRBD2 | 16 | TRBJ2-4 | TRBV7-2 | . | CASSPQRGLAKNIQYF | TGTGCCAGCAGCCCTCAGCGGGGCCTAGCCAAAAACATTCAGTACTTC